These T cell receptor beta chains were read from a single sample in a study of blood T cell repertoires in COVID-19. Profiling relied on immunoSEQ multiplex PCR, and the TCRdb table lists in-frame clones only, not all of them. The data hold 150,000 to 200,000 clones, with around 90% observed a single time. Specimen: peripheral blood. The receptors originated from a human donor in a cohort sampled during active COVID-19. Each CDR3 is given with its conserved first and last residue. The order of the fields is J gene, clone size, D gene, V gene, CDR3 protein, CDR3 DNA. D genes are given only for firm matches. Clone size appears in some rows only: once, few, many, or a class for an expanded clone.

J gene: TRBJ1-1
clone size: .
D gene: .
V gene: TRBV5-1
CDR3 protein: CASSTTRQALNTEAFF
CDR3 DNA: TGCGCCAGCAGCACAACCCGACAGGCATTAAACACTGAAGCTTTCTTT

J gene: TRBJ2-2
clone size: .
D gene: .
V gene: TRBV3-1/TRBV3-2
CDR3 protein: CASSQGVRGPGELFF
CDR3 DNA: TGTGCCAGCAGCCAAGGGGTCAGGGGACCCGGGGAGCTGTTTTTT

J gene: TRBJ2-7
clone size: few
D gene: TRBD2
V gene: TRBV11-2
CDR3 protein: CASSPGRTSGSDEQYF
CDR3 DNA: TGTGCCAGCAGCCCGGGAAGGACTAGCGGGAGCGACGAGCAGTACTTC

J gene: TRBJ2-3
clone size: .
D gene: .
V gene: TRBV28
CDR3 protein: CASSLGQGTDTQYF
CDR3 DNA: TGTGCCAGCAGTTTAGGCCAGGGTACAGATACGCAGTATTTT

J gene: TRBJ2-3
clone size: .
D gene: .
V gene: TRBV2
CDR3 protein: CASSGSTVADTQYF
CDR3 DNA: TGTGCCAGCAGTGGCAGTACAGTGGCAGATACGCAGTATTTT

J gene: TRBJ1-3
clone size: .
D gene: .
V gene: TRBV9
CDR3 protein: CASSGHLSGNTIYF
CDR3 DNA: TGTGCCAGCAGCGGACACCTCTCTGGAAACACCATATATTTT

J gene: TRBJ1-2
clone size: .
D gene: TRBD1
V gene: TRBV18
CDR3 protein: CASSPVTGELYGYTF
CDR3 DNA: TGTGCCAGCTCACCGGTCACAGGGGAACTCTATGGCTACACCTTC

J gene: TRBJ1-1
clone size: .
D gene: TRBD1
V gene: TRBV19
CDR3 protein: CASSIGRQGGMNTEAFF
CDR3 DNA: TGTGCCAGTAGTATCGGCCGACAGGGGGGCATGAACACTGAAGCTTTCTTT

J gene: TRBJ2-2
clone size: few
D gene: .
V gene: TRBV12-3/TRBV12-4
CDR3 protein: CASSLRTTGELFF
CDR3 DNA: TGTGCCAGCAGTCTGAGAACCACCGGGGAGCTGTTTTTT

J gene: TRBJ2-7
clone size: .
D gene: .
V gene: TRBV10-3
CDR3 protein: CAISESRVTYEQYF
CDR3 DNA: TGTGCCATCAGTGAGTCTCGGGTTACCTACGAGCAGTACTTC

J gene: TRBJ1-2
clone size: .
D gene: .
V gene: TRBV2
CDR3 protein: CARTASGQTTYGYTF
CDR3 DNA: TGTGCCAGAACGGCCTCTGGACAGACAACATATGGCTACACCTTC

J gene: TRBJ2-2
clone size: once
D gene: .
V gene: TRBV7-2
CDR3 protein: CASSLVPVPNTGELFF
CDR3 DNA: TGTGCCAGCAGCTTAGTTCCAGTACCGAACACCGGGGAGCTGTTTTTT

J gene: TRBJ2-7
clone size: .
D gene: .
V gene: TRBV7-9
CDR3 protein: CASSLGQEYEQYF
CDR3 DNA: TGTGCCAGCAGCTTAGGGCAGGAATACGAGCAGTACTTC

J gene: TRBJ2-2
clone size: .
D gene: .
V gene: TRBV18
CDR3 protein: CASSPGLVNTGELFF
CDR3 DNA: TGTGCCAGCTCACCAGGGCTGGTGAACACCGGGGAGCTGTTTTTT

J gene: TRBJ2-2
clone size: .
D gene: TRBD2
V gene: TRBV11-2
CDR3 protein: CASTFLAGGPGELFF
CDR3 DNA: TGTGCCAGCACTTTCCTAGCGGGGGGGCCCGGGGAGCTGTTTTTT

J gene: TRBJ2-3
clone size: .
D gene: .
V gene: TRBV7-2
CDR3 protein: CASSSLNTQYF
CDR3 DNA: TGTGCCAGCAGCTCCCTAAATACGCAGTATTTT

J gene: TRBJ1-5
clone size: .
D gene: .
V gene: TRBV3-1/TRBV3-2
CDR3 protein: CASSQMSDRPQHF
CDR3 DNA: TGTGCCAGCAGCCAAATGTCTGATAGGCCCCAGCATTTT

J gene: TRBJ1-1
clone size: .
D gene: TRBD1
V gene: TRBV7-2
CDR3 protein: CASSITGTGNTEAFF
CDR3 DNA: TGTGCCAGCAGCATTACCGGGACAGGGAACACTGAAGCTTTCTTT

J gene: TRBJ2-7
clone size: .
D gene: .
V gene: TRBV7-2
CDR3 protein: CASSLAGYVSTYEQYF
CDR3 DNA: TGTGCCAGCAGCTTAGCCGGGTACGTCTCTACTTACGAGCAGTACTTC

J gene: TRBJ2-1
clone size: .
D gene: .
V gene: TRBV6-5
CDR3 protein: CASKVAGLAEHEQFF
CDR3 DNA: TGTGCCAGCAAGGTTGCCGGGCTAGCCGAGCATGAGCAGTTCTTC

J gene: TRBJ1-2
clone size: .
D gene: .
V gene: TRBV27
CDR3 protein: CASSPSGGQSAYGYTF
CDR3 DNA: TGTGCCAGCAGTCCGAGTGGTGGACAGTCCGCCTATGGCTACACCTTC

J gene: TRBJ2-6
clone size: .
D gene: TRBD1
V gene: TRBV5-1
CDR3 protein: CASSLRQGTILSGANVLTF
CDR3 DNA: TGCGCCAGCAGCCTACGACAGGGCACAATCCTCTCTGGGGCCAACGTCCTGACTTTC

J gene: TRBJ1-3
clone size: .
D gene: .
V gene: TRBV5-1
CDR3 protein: CASSRGIAGNTIYF
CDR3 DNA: TGCGCCAGCAGCAGGGGAATAGCTGGAAACACCATATATTTT

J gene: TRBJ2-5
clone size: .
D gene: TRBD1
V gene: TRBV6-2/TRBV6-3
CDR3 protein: CASSHQGVPETQYF
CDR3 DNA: TGTGCCAGCAGCCACCAGGGGGTACCAGAGACCCAGTACTTC

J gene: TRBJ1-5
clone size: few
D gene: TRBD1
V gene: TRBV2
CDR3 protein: CASSGDRGVWQPQHF
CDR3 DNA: TGTGCCAGCAGTGGTGACAGGGGAGTATGGCAGCCCCAGCATTTT

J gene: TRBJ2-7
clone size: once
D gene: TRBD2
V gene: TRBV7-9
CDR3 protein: CASRSSGMGIEQYF
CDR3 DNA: TGTGCCAGCAGGTCTAGCGGGATGGGGATAGAGCAGTACTTC

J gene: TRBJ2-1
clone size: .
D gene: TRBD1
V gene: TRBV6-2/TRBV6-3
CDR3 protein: CASSPPGQGAGEQFF
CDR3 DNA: TGTGCCAGCAGTCCCCCCGGACAGGGGGCCGGGGAGCAGTTCTTC

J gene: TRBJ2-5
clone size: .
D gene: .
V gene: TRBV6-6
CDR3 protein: CASTPMGGGTQYF
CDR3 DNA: TGTGCCAGCACCCCGATGGGGGGTGGGACCCAGTACTTC

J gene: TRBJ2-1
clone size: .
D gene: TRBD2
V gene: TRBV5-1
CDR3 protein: CASSYRTSGQADEQFF
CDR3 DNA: TGCGCCAGCAGCTACCGGACTAGCGGGCAGGCGGATGAGCAGTTCTTC

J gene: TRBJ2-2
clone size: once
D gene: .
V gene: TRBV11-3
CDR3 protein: CASSLPGGTGELFF
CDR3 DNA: TGTGCCAGCAGCTTACCCGGGGGAACCGGGGAGCTGTTTTTT

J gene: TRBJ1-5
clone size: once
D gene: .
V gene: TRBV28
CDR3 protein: CASSLVQGVGVNQPQHF
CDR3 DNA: TGTGCCAGCAGTTTGGTCCAGGGTGTTGGGGTCAATCAGCCCCAGCATTTT

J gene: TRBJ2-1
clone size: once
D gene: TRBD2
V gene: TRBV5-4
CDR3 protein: CASSLGTSVYNEQFF
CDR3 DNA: TGTGCCAGCAGCTTGGGGACTAGCGTATACAATGAGCAGTTCTTC

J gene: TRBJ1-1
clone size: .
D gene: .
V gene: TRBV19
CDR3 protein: CASSTSMNTEAFF
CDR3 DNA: TGTGCCAGTAGTACCTCTATGAACACTGAAGCTTTCTTT

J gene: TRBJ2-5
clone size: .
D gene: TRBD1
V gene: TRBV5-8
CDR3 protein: CASSFQGGGRKETQYF
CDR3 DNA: TGTGCCAGCAGCTTTCAAGGGGGCGGACGGAAAGAGACCCAGTACTTC

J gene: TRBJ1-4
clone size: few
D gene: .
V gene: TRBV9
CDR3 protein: CASSVGVAGEKLFF
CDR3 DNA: TGTGCCAGCAGCGTAGGGGTGGCGGGTGAAAAACTGTTTTTT

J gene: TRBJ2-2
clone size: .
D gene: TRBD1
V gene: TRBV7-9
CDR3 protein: CASSPRGTGGTGELFF
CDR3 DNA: TGTGCCAGCAGCCCGAGGGGGACAGGGGGCACCGGGGAGCTGTTTTTT

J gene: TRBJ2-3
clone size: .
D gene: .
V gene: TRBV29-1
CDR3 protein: CSVLPGTDTQYF
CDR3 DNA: TGCAGCGTTCTCCCAGGGACAGATACGCAGTATTTT

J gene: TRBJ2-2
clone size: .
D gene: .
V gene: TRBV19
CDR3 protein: CASSSQGWNTGELFF
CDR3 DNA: TGTGCCAGTAGTTCTCAGGGCTGGAACACCGGGGAGCTGTTTTTT

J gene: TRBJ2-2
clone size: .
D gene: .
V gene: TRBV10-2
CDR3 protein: CASRGRINTGELFF
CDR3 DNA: TGCGCCAGCAGGGGGAGAATAAACACCGGGGAGCTGTTTTTT

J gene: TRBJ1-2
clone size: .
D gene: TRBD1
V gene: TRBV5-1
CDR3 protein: CASSRGTGSNYGYTF
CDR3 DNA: TGCGCCAGCAGTCGTGGGACAGGATCGAACTATGGCTACACCTTC

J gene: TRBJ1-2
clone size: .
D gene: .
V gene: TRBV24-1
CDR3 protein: CATMVPPANYGYTF
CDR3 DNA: TGTGCCACCATGGTCCCGCCGGCTAACTATGGCTACACCTTC